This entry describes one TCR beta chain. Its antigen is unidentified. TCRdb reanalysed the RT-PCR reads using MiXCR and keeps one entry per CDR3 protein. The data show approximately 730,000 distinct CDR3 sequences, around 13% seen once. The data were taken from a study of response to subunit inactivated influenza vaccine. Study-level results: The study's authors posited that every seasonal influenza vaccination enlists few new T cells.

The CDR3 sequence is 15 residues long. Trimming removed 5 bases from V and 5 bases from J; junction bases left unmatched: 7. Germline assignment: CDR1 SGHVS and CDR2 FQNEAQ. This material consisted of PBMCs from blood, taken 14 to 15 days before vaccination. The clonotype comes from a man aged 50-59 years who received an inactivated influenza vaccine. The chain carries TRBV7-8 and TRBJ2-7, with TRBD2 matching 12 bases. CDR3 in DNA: TGTGCCAGCAGCATTGGACTAGCGGGATCCCACGAGCAGTACTTC. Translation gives CASSIGLAGSHEQYF.